This T cell receptor (beta chain) is from a study of CD8+CD57+ T cells in acquired aplastic anemia. Study summary: Sorted CD4+ plus CD8+ cells gave DNA averaging around 3 ug. Whole-study findings and limits: Researchers reported that CD8+ Simpson's diversity was not significantly different in patients versus controls. Patients and controls shared under 30 CD8+ CDR3 sequences, highly expressed in patients.

Note on this clonotype: No antigen is known for it. A read error may account for a junction end that differs from germline.

CDR1 is SNHLY, CDR2 FYNNEI, per germline. The CDR3 is 17 residues long. According to the study, genomic DNA was the template for TCR beta VDJ and CDR3 profiling. TCRdb redid the calling of the reads with MiXCR, one entry per CDR3 protein. The data contain around 180,000 distinct CDR3 sequences, around three fifths of them singletons. What was sequenced was sorted CD4+, CD8+, or CD8+CD57+ T cells (not recorded which) from PBMCs. The genes are TRBV2 and TRBJ2-1, with 13 bases matching TRBD2. The clonotype was recovered from a human donor with severe aplastic anemia or a healthy control (not recorded which). CDR3 in amino acids: CASSPWTSGGLYNGQFF. Written as DNA, the CDR3 is TGTGCCAGCAGTCCCTGGACTAGCGGGGGACTTTACAATGGGCAGTTCTTC.